Each of the 21 T cell receptor beta chains below was sequenced from the same sample in a study of monozygotic twins with inflammatory bowel disease. TCRdb reprocessed the 5' RACE reads and stores each CDR3 protein as one record, lacking DNA. This repertoire includes more than 120,000 distinct CDR3 sequences. The sample taken for sequencing was blood. Source of these receptors: a human donor with ulcerative colitis or Crohn's disease, or a healthy co-twin of an affected twin (not recorded which).

CDR3 loop: CASIQLGTGKDEQYF. The V call is TRBV27, the J call TRBJ2-7; without DNA, the TCRdb call of TRBD1 cannot be checked. The CDR3 is made up of 15 amino acids. Germline V CDR1 and CDR2: MNHEY, SMNVEV (reference sequence).

The chain combines TRBV7-3 with TRBJ2-7; the TCRdb call, TRBD1, lacks DNA for checking. The CDR3 sequence is 14 residues long. Germline loops: CDR1 SGHTA, CDR2 FQGTGA. The CDR3 sequence: CASSPTPTVNEQYF.

The CDR3 loop is CSARQNTYEQYF. The chain joins TRBV20-1 to TRBJ2-7. This CDR3 region has 12 residues. Germline CDR1 is DFQATT and CDR2 is SNEGSKA (reference sequence).

The V gene is TRBV2, the J gene TRBJ2-7; absent DNA, TCRdb's TRBD1 call cannot be checked. CDR3 length: 13 amino acids. Germline assignment: CDR1 SNHLY and CDR2 FYNNEI. The CDR3 spells CASSYITGDEQYF.

The chain links TRBV20-1 to TRBJ2-5; with no DNA, the TCRdb D assignment of TRBD2 cannot be verified. Per germline, CDR1 DFQATT and CDR2 SNEGSKA (reference sequence). This CDR3 has 16 residues. The chain's CDR3 is CSAREVLAGGRETQYF.

The V and J genes are TRBV6-1 and TRBJ1-2; TCRdb indicates TRBD1, and absent DNA this call remains unverified. The germline CDR1 and CDR2 sequences are MNHNS and SASEGT. This CDR3 spans 15 amino acids. The CDR3 is CASRTQGVWGYGYTF.

The V call is TRBV5-1, the J call TRBJ2-2; TCRdb outputs TRBD1, but without DNA this stays unchecked. CDR1 is SGHRS and CDR2 is YFSETQ in the germline V gene. The CDR3 has 14 residues. The CDR3 here is CASSLTGGSGELFF.

V usage is TRBV9 and J usage is TRBJ2-2; no DNA is available, so the TRBD1 call from TCRdb remains unchecked. The germline V gene has CDR1 SGDLS and CDR2 YYNGEE. The CDR3 has 13 residues. CDR3 residues: CASKTGDTGELFF.

V and J are TRBV20-1 and TRBJ2-7; TCRdb's D call of TRBD2 is untestable without DNA. Germline V gives CDR1 DFQATT, CDR2 SNEGSKA (reference sequence). This CDR3 has 14 residues. CDR3 in amino acids: CSARRARGYYEQYF.

The chain joins TRBV4-3 to TRBJ1-4; the D call from TCRdb, TRBD1, cannot be confirmed without DNA. CDR1 and CDR2 from the germline V gene are LGHNA and YSLEER. The CDR3 length is 16 residues. This CDR3 is CASSGEKGAGDEKLFF.

V usage is TRBV4-3 and J usage is TRBJ1-2; TCRdb indicates TRBD1, and absent DNA this call remains unverified. The germline V gene encodes CDR1 LGHNA and CDR2 YSLEER. CDR3 length: 13 amino acids. This chain's CDR3 is CASSQGQRGGYTF.

This chain's CDR3 is CASNGGGYNEQFF. The rearrangement links TRBV7-9 to TRBJ2-1; TCRdb's assignment of TRBD1 cannot be checked, as there is no DNA. The germline V gene has CDR1 SEHNR and CDR2 FQNEAQ (reference sequence). The CDR3 covers 13 residues.

The CDR3 here is CASSYLGNSQETQYF. The V gene is TRBV7-9, the J gene TRBJ2-5. In germline, CDR1 is SEHNR, CDR2 FQNEAQ (reference sequence). The length of the CDR3 is 15 residues.

This rearrangement joins TRBV20-1 to TRBJ2-7. Germline V CDR1 and CDR2: DFQATT, SNEGSKA (reference sequence). This CDR3 has 17 residues. The CDR3 here is CSARDIARRQSSYEQYF.

The chain is built from TRBV25-1 and TRBJ2-1; TCRdb's D call of TRBD1 is untestable without DNA. The germline V gene encodes CDR1 MGHDK and CDR2 SYGVNS. The CDR3 sequence is 16 residues long. CDR3 sequence reads: CASSWGVFGSYNEQFF.

The chain employs TRBV6-2 or TRBV6-3 and TRBJ2-7; TCRdb picks TRBD1, but there is no DNA to check that call. The CDR3 spans 15 residues. Per the germline V gene, CDR1 is MNHEY and CDR2 is SVGEGT. CDR3 amino acids: CASKYRPGTVYEQYF.

The chain links TRBV11-1 to TRBJ2-7; as DNA is missing, the TRBD1 call by TCRdb cannot be tested. This CDR3 comprises 18 residues. Germline assignment: CDR1 SGHAT and CDR2 FQDESV (reference sequence). CDR3 in amino acids: CASSRPVIRTGGTYEQYF.

The J gene is TRBJ1-1, the V gene TRBV7-9; TCRdb selects TRBD1, and the lack of DNA leaves this call unchecked. Germline assignment: CDR1 SEHNR and CDR2 FQNEAQ (reference sequence). CDR3 length: 15 residues. The CDR3 protein is CASSWSGTVNTEAFF.

This chain uses TRBV4-3 with TRBJ1-1; there is no DNA to check the TCRdb D call of TRBD1. The CDR3 is made up of 15 amino acids. Germline CDR1 and CDR2: LGHNA and YSLEER. CDR3 sequence reads: CASSQGWGGDTEAFF.

CDR3 loop: CSARWARAGGELFF. The rearrangement joins TRBV20-1 to TRBJ2-2; TCRdb outputs TRBD1, but without DNA this stays unchecked. The CDR3 spans 14 residues. Germline V gives CDR1 DFQATT, CDR2 SNEGSKA (reference sequence).

The chain combines TRBV20-1 with TRBJ1-1; TCRdb's D gene call, TRBD1, goes unchecked for lack of DNA. CDR1 DFQATT and CDR2 SNEGSKA come from the germline V gene (reference sequence). The CDR3 is made up of 15 amino acids. CDR3 amino acids: CSARDPQGPNTEAFF.